This T cell receptor (beta chain) is from a study of cytomegalovirus exposure and HLA in healthy donors. Primers included in the PCR were 60 Vbeta and 13 Jbeta primers. This table comes from immunoSEQ multiplex PCR, and its TCRdb copy is limited to in-frame clones, with some not included. This repertoire includes 95,000 to 150,000 clones. This CDR3 has 15 residues. In germline, CDR1 is SGHVS, CDR2 FNYEAQ. The V segment lost 5 bases and the J segment 1 base; nucleotides outside the gene matches: 6. This receptor was identified in a man between 18 and 35 years old in good health and CMV-seronegative. The chain has TRBV7-6 and TRBJ1-1; 8 bases agree with TRBD1. Specimen: PBMCs. The CDR3 sequence: CASSGRTGTNTEAFF. The CDR3 DNA follows: TGTGCCAGCAGCGGGCGGACAGGGACGAACACTGAAGCTTTCTTT.